This is a list of T cell receptor beta chains from one sample in a study of blood T cell repertoires in COVID-19. The assay was immunoSEQ multiplex PCR, and TCRdb's table has in-frame clones only and misses some. The table lists about 480,000 clones, over 75% of them singletons. The specimen was PBMCs or T cells enriched from blood (not recorded which). Source of these receptors: a woman between 40 and 55 years old who had recovered from COVID-19. Both conserved end residues are part of each CDR3. D genes are given only for firm matches. Rows give clone size only sometimes, using once, few, many, or a class for an expanded clone.

>TRBV5-4|NA|TRBJ1-6|14|NA
CASSLNRVNSPLHF
TGTGCCAGCAGCTTGAACAGGGTCAATTCACCCCTCCACTTT
>TRBV12-1|NA|TRBJ2-6|15|NA
CATRYRGSGANVLTF
TGTGCCACCCGTTACCGGGGCTCTGGGGCCAACGTCCTGACTTTC
>TRBV4-3|NA|TRBJ1-5|16|NA
CASSQDHRTDNQPQHF
TGCGCCAGCAGCCAAGATCACCGGACAGACAATCAGCCCCAGCATTTT
>TRBV27|NA|TRBJ1-1|15|NA
CASSLGAGMNTEAFF
TGTGCCAGCAGTTTAGGCGCAGGGATGAACACTGAAGCTTTCTTT
>TRBV6-5|NA|TRBJ1-1|14|TRBD1
CASKLRGRNTEAFF
TGTGCCAGCAAACTCAGGGGGCGGAACACTGAAGCTTTCTTT
>TRBV7-2|NA|TRBJ2-7|13|TRBD2
CASTLSGRELRYF
TGTGCCAGCACCCTGAGCGGGAGGGAATTAAGGTACTTC
>TRBV6-2/TRBV6-3|NA|TRBJ2-5|13|TRBD2
CASSRLAGETQYF
TGTGCCAGCAGTCGACTAGCGGGAGAGACCCAGTACTTC
>TRBV6-2/TRBV6-3|few|TRBJ1-5|15|NA
CASSYSDFSNQPQHF
TGTGCCAGCAGTTACTCGGACTTTAGCAATCAGCCCCAGCATTTT
>TRBV30|NA|TRBJ1-1|15|NA
CAWNSLGGPNTEAFF
TGTGCCTGGAACAGTCTGGGGGGGCCCAACACTGAAGCTTTCTTT
>TRBV19|NA|TRBJ1-2|18|TRBD1
CASSILFTSTGLNYGYTF
TGTGCCAGTAGTATACTCTTCACCTCGACAGGGTTAAACTATGGCTACACCTTC
>TRBV28|NA|TRBJ1-1|14|TRBD1
CASSPSGQGLEAFF
TGTGCCAGTTCGCCCTCGGGACAGGGGCTTGAAGCTTTCTTT
>TRBV6-5|NA|TRBJ2-3|14|NA
CASSTFSSTDTQYF
TGTGCCAGCAGTACATTTTCTAGCACAGATACGCAGTATTTT
>TRBV2|NA|TRBJ1-3|14|NA
CASRQDISGNTIYF
TGTGCCAGCAGGCAGGACATCTCTGGAAACACCATATATTTT
>TRBV7-9|NA|TRBJ1-1|16|NA
CASSLALGQLPTEAFF
TGTGCCAGCAGCTTAGCGTTAGGACAGTTACCCACTGAAGCTTTCTTT
>TRBV29-1|NA|TRBJ2-7|13|NA
CSVVARASYEQYF
TGCAGCGTTGTAGCCAGGGCCTCCTACGAGCAGTACTTC
>TRBV19|NA|TRBJ2-7|14|NA
CASSSRQPSYEQYF
TGTGCCAGTAGTAGTAGACAGCCCTCCTACGAGCAGTACTTC
>TRBV6-2/TRBV6-3|NA|TRBJ2-7|16|TRBD1
CASSTQGQGNFYEQYF
TGTGCCAGCAGTACCCAGGGACAGGGGAATTTCTACGAGCAGTACTTC
>TRBV9|NA|TRBJ1-6|16|NA
CASSVGSETYNSPLHF
TGTGCCAGCAGCGTAGGATCGGAGACCTATAATTCACCCCTCCACTTT
>TRBV29-1|NA|TRBJ1-2|15|TRBD1
CSVGGRDRDGYGYTF
TGCAGCGTTGGGGGACGGGACAGGGACGGCTATGGCTACACCTTC
>TRBV13|once|TRBJ1-1|13|NA
CASSLNGRTEAFF
TGTGCCAGCAGCTTGAATGGCAGGACTGAAGCTTTCTTT
>TRBV7-2|once|TRBJ1-6|16|NA
CASSLAVGQSNSPLHF
TGTGCCAGCAGCTTAGCTGTCGGACAGTCAAATTCACCCCTCCACTTT
>TRBV19|NA|TRBJ2-6|17|TRBD2
CATTSPGGAPGANVLTF
TGTGCCACCACCTCCCCGGGGGGGGCGCCTGGGGCCAACGTCCTGACTTTC
>TRBV9|NA|TRBJ2-1|14|NA
CASSVQGSYNEQFF
TGTGCCAGCAGCGTACAGGGCTCCTACAATGAGCAGTTCTTC
>TRBV7-8|NA|TRBJ1-5|14|NA
CASSREGVRQPQHF
TGTGCCAGCAGCCGAGAGGGGGTCCGTCAGCCCCAGCATTTT
>TRBV9|NA|TRBJ1-1|14|NA
CASSKDRLDTEAFF
TGTGCCAGCAGCAAAGACAGGTTGGACACTGAAGCTTTCTTT
>TRBV19|NA|TRBJ2-1|15|NA
CASSIEGSSYNEQFF
TGTGCCAGTAGTATAGAAGGGAGCTCCTACAATGAGCAGTTCTTC
>TRBV7-9|NA|TRBJ2-7|13|TRBD1
CASSSDRGYEQYF
TGTGCCAGCAGCTCGGACAGGGGGTACGAGCAGTACTTC
>TRBV4-1|few|TRBJ1-2|17|TRBD1
CASSQDQGAGDLGGYTF
TGCGCCAGCAGCCAAGATCAGGGGGCAGGGGACCTCGGTGGCTACACCTTC
>TRBV10-2|NA|TRBJ2-1|14|TRBD2
CASSSGSGYNEQFF
TGCGCCAGCAGCAGCGGGAGTGGGTACAATGAGCAGTTCTTC
>TRBV6-2/TRBV6-3|NA|TRBJ2-2|15|TRBD1
CASSLGTVLTGELFF
TGTGCCAGCAGTTTAGGGACAGTTTTAACCGGGGAGCTGTTTTTT
>TRBV19|NA|TRBJ1-2|14|TRBD1
CASSDDGTGNGYTF
TGTGCCAGTAGCGACGACGGGACAGGGAATGGCTACACCTTC
>TRBV15|NA|TRBJ2-7|13|TRBD2
CATRTSGWDEQYF
TGTGCCACCCGGACTAGCGGTTGGGACGAGCAGTACTTC
>TRBV4-1|NA|TRBJ2-7|17|TRBD2
CASSQLAGGSRSYEQYF
TGCGCCAGCAGCCAATTAGCGGGGGGGTCAAGATCCTACGAGCAGTACTTC
>TRBV7-2|NA|TRBJ1-2|15|TRBD1
CASSLTGGGDYGYTF
TGTGCCAGCAGCTTGACAGGGGGCGGAGACTATGGCTACACCTTC
>TRBV7-9|NA|TRBJ2-3|14|TRBD1
CASSSGGPPDTQYF
TGTGCCAGCAGCTCAGGGGGCCCCCCAGATACGCAGTATTTT
>TRBV7-8|NA|TRBJ2-7|15|TRBD1
CASSLEGDRSYEQYF
TGTGCCAGCAGCTTAGAGGGGGACAGGTCCTACGAGCAGTACTTC
>TRBV10-3|NA|TRBJ2-3|17|TRBD2
CAISYGTSGYSTDTQYF
TGTGCCATCAGTTATGGGACTAGCGGGTACTCCACAGATACGCAGTATTTT
>TRBV9|once|TRBJ2-1|13|NA
CASTGSTHNEQFF
TGTGCCAGCACTGGGAGTACACACAATGAGCAGTTCTTC
>TRBV5-4|NA|TRBJ2-1|14|NA
CASSIGAPRPEQFF
TGTGCCAGCAGCATAGGGGCCCCGAGGCCCGAGCAGTTCTTC
>TRBV6-2/TRBV6-3|few|TRBJ2-7|18|TRBD2
CASSYSVSGRNPTYEQYF
TGTGCCAGCAGTTACTCAGTTAGCGGGAGAAACCCCACCTACGAGCAGTACTTC
>TRBV27|NA|TRBJ2-1|20|TRBD2
CASSLYVWTSGRASNDEQFF
TGTGCCAGCAGTTTATACGTTTGGACTAGCGGGAGGGCGAGTAATGATGAGCAGTTCTTC
>TRBV6-2/TRBV6-3|NA|TRBJ2-2|15|NA
CASSWAPDSTGELFF
TGTGCCAGCAGTTGGGCTCCGGACAGCACCGGGGAGCTGTTTTTT
>TRBV13|NA|TRBJ1-1|14|NA
CASSLAVLNTEAFF
TGTGCCAGCAGCCTTGCAGTGTTGAACACTGAAGCTTTCTTT
>TRBV2|NA|TRBJ2-2|13|NA
CASDGGNTGELFF
TGTGCCAGCGACGGAGGGAACACCGGGGAGCTGTTTTTT
>TRBV12-5|NA|TRBJ1-2|14|NA
CASGLPASNYGYTF
TGTGCTAGTGGTTTGCCCGCGTCTAACTATGGCTACACCTTC